Listed here is a single T cell receptor (beta chain). The specificity of this receptor is unknown. Per-base qualities were not stored, and no clone one base away is much larger. These data are taken from a study of blood T cell repertoires in COVID-19 (dated by TCRdb to 2020 to 2021). About the investigation overall: The collaborator samples originated in the United States, Italy and Spain and spanned the acute and convalescent phases of COVID-19. The prospective study material was composed of cDNA or gDNA derived from T cells, B-cell-depleted T cells, or PBMCs. The dataset comprised deeply sampled blood TCRbeta repertoires from subjects exposed to, actively infected with, or recovered from COVID-19. A freely available public database, intended as a resource for researchers studying the immune response to SARS-CoV-2, is where the repertoires were released. The samples were drawn from two sources: the first 160 participants of the ongoing ImmuneRACE study, and 1,254 subjects contributed by 6 global collaborators. The sample metadata nearly always contained a de-identified subject ID, COVID-19 status, age in years and sex. Where available, HLA class I and class II types were taken from metadata supplied by the sample provider and were not determined by assay-based typing.

From the cysteine through the phenylalanine, the CDR3 covers 15 amino acids. Only the CDR3 DNA is retained, 45 bases long and in frame from the first base. CDR1 and CDR2, per the germline V gene, are SGHVS and FQNEAQ. V loses 2 bases, J loses 3 bases, and the germline ends lie 12 bases apart. Here is what the overall study found, with its caveats: The quantity of clinical and demographic metadata differed by source and by participant and was supplied without curation.

Collaborating institutions collected whole blood in K2EDTA tubes following their own protocols. For TCRbeta analysis, collaborators shipped samples as frozen whole blood, isolated PBMCs, or DNA extracted from either of those sample types. TCRbeta CDR3 regions were amplified from genomic DNA by means of the immunoSEQ Assay, a bias-controlled multiplex PCR. Per the original workflow: Nucleated cell counts per sample were estimated from amplification of reference gene primers within the assay. Sequence reads were collapsed and filtered to measure the absolute abundance of every unique TCRbeta CDR3 rearrangement. Productive Simpson clonality was computed per sample as the square root of Simpson's diversity index over productive rearrangements. The source is immuneACCESS, and TCRdb retained only in-frame sequences with V and J called. Part of the clones is not carried over; for the studies checked, unresolved V genes explain less than half of this, and the remainder is unexplained. V and J calls and clone size are those listed in that table; D and trimming were worked out from the DNA. The sample table records about 46,000 clones; 80% to 90% of these occur just once. Together, the top ten hold 15% to 18% of the sample.

This TCR came from a human donor in a cohort sampled during active COVID-19. The donor label of this sample is uncertain. Sequenced input: peripheral blood. This sequence uses TRBV7-8 and TRBJ2-3, with a weak D call of TRBD2 (6 bases match). The DNA sequence reads TGTGCCAGCAGCTTATTTGGGGGGAAGACAGATACGCAGTATTTT. This gives the protein CASSLFGGKTDTQYF.